This T cell receptor (beta chain) was captured by sequencing in a study of T cells in Graves' hyperthyroidism and ophthalmopathy. CDR1 MNHNS and CDR2 SASEGT come from the germline V gene. The V gene lost 7 bases and the J gene lost 7 bases, with 16 bases spanning the gap. The CDR3 loop spans 13 amino acids. Study-wide results and limits: A model of 13 V-J pairs discriminated ophthalmopathy from stable hyperthyroidism.

This clonotype was seen ten or more times. Its antigen is unidentified. RNA transcripts gave rise to amplified TCR beta CDR3 regions. HTBI primers were employed in a first-round RT-PCR of the TCR CDR3. In TCRdb, the multiplex PCR reads were re-called with MiXCR into one record per CDR3 protein. Of some 500,000 distinct CDR3 sequences listed, 14% are singletons. The TCR was taken from a woman younger than 30 with Graves' hyperthyroidism. The chain combines TRBV6-1 with TRBJ1-1, with D possibly being TRBD1 (6 bases). The sample taken for sequencing was blood. For the CDR3, the DNA is TGTGCCAGCAACAGACTCGGGACACATGAAGCTTTCTTT. This encodes CASNRLGTHEAFF.